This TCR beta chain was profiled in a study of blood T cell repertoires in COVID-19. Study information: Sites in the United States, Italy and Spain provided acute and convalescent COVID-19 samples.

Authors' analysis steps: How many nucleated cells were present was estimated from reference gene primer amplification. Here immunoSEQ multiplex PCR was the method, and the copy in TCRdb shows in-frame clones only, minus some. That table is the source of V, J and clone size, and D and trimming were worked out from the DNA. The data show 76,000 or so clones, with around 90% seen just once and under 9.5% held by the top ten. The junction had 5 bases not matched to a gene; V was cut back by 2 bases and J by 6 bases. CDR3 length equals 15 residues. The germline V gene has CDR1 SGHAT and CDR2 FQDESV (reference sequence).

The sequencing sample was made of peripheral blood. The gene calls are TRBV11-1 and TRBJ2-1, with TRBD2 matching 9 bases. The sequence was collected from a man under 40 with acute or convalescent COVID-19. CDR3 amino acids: CASSLRLAVSNEQFF. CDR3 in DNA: TGTGCCAGCAGCTTAAGACTAGCGGTCTCCAATGAGCAGTTCTTC.